This T cell receptor (beta chain) was captured by sequencing in a study of PD-L1 blockade in urothelial cancer. The wider study: Patients with male sex and bladder-origin urothelial cancer accounted for about 85% of the roughly 29 enrolled. A median around 140,000 T cells were found in blood samples.

Assay used: immunoSEQ multiplex PCR; TCRdb lists only in-frame clones, some missing. The table lists tens of thousands of clones, about 88% of them singletons. The sample's time point: peripheral blood 6 weeks after treatment start. V trimming: 6 bases; J trimming: 2 bases; junction bases outside the gene matches: 4. Germline V gene sequence: CDR1 SEHNR, CDR2 FQNEAQ (reference sequence). There are 16 residues in the CDR3. This clone was picked up one time. The sequencing used PBMCs, collected around atezolizumab (anti-PD-L1) treatment. This clonotype was obtained from a man between 65 and 85 years old with urothelial cancer. This rearrangement joins TRBV7-9 to TRBJ2-3; TRBD2 matches 14 bases. The CDR3 DNA follows: TGTGCCAGCAGGTCGGGACTAGCGGGGGCCACAGATACGCAGTATTTT. It codes for CASRSGLAGATDTQYF.